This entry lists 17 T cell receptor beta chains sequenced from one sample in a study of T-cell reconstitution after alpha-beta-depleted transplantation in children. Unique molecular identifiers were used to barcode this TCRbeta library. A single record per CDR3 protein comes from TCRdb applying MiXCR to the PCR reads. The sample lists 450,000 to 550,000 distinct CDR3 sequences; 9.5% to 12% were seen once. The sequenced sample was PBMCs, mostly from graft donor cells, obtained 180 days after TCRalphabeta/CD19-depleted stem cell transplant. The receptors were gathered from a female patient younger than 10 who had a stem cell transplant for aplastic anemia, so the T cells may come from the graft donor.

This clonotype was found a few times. CDR3 residues: CASSLLSGSRWAEQFF. The CDR3 DNA reads TGTGCCAGCAGCCTCCTTAGCGGGAGCCGGTGGGCGGAGCAGTTCTTC. The chain combines TRBV7-2 with TRBJ2-1; 9 bases line up with TRBD2. The V and J ends lost 5 bases and 10 bases, in that order; junction bases with no gene match: 15. Germline loops: CDR1 SGHTA, CDR2 FQGNSA. This CDR3 region has 16 residues.

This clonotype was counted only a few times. CDR3 in amino acids: CASSPLPGLRSSYNEQFF. The CDR3 DNA follows: TGTGCCAGCAGCCCACTCCCGGGACTAAGAAGCTCCTACAATGAGCAGTTCTTC. The chain carries TRBV4-2 and TRBJ2-1; 7 nucleotides align to TRBD2. This CDR3 has 18 amino acids. Per germline, CDR1 LGHNA and CDR2 YNFKEQ. V gave up 4 bases and J gave up 0 bases; unmatched junction bases: 12.

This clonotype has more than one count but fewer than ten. The CDR3, as DNA: TGTGCCACCAGTGTTACGGCGTCTAGCACAGATACGCAGTATTTT. It encodes CATSVTASSTDTQYF. The V call is TRBV24-1, the J call TRBJ2-3; D is unresolved. This CDR3 is 15 amino acids long. Per germline, CDR1 KGHDR and CDR2 SFDVKD. V lost 5 bases and J 0 bases, leaving 11 bases between the germline ends.

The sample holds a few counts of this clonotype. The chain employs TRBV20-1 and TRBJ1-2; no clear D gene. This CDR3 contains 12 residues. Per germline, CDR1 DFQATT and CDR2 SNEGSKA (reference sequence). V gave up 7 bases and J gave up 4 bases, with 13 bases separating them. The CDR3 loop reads CSGVRGIYGYTF. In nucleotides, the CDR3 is TGCAGTGGAGTCCGGGGTATCTATGGCTACACCTTC.

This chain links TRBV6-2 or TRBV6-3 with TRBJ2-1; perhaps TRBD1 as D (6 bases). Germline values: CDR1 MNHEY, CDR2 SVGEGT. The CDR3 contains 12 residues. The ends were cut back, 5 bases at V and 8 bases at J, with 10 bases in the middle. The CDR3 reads CASSQQGYEQFF. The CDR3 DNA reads TGTGCCAGCAGTCAACAGGGTTATGAGCAGTTCTTC.

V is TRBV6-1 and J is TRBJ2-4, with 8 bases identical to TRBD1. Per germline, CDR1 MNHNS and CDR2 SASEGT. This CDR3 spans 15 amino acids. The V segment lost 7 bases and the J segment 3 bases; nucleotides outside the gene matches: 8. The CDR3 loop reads CASTLDRAGKNIQYF. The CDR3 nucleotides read TGTGCCAGCACCCTGGACAGGGCGGGCAAAAACATTCAGTACTTC.

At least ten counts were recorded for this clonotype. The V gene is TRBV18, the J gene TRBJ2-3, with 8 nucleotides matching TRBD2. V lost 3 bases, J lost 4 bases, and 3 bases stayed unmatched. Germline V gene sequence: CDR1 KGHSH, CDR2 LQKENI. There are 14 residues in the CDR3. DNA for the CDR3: TGTGCCAGCTCACCGACGGGAGGGGCAGATACGCAGTATTTT. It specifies CASSPTGGADTQYF. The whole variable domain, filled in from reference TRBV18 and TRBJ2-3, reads NAGVMQNPRHLVRRRGQEARLRCSPMKGHSHVYWYRQLPEEGLKFMVYLQKENIIDESGMPKERFSAEFPKEGPSILRIQQVVRGDSAAYFCASSPTGGADTQYFGPGTRLTVL.

The CDR3 loop is CASSELGTVSYEQYF. The CDR3 region has the DNA TGTGCCAGCAGTGAGTTGGGGACAGTTTCCTACGAGCAGTACTTC. This chain connects TRBV25-1 to TRBJ2-7; 7 bases are shared with TRBD1. CDR1 is MGHDK, CDR2 SYGVNS, per germline. The junction had 6 bases not matched to a gene; V was cut back by 3 bases and J by 1 base. The CDR3 sequence is 15 residues long.

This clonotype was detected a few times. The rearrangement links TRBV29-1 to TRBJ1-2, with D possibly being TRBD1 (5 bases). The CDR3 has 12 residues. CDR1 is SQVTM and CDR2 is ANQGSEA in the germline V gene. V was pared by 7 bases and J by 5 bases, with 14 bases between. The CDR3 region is CSARTSFYGYTF. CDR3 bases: TGCAGCGCCCGGACATCCTTTTATGGCTACACCTTC.

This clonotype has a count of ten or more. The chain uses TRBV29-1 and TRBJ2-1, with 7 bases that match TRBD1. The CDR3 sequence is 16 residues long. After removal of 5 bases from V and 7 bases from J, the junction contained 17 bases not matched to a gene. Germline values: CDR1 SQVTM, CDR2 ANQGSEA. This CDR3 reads CSVPRDSRGATNEQFF. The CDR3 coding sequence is TGCAGCGTTCCCCGGGACAGTCGGGGTGCCACAAATGAGCAGTTCTTC.

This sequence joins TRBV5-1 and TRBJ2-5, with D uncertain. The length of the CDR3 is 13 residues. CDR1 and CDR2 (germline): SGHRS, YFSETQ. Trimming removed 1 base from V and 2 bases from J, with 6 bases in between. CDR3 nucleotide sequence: TGCGCCAGCAGCTTGAACGAGCAAGAGACCCAGTACTTC. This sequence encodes CASSLNEQETQYF.

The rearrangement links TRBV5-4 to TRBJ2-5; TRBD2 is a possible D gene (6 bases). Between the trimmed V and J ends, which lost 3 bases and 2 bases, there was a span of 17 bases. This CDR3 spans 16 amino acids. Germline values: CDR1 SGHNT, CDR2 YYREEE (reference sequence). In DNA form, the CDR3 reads TGTGCCAGCAGCTCCCTAGCGCGAGGGACGCAAGAGACCCAGTACTTC. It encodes CASSSLARGTQETQYF.

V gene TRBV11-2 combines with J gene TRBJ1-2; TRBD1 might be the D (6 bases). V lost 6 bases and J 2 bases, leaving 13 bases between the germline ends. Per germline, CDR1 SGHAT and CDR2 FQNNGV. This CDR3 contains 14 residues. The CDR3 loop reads CASSYDRTNYGYTF. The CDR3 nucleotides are TGTGCCAGCAGTTATGACAGGACCAACTATGGCTACACCTTC.

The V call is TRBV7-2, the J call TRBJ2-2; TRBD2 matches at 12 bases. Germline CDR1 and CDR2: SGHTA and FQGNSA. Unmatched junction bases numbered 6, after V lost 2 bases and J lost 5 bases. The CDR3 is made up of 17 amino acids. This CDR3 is CASSLRLAGVNTGELFF. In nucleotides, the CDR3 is TGTGCCAGCAGCTTAAGACTAGCGGGAGTTAATACCGGGGAGCTGTTTTTT.

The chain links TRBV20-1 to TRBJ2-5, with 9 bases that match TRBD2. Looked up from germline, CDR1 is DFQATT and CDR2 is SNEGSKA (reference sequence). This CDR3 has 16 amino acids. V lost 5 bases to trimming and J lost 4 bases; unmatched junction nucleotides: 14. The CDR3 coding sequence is TGCAGTGCTGGTGGCTCTGGACTAGCGAGGCGAGAGACCCAGTACTTC. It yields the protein CSAGGSGLARRETQYF.

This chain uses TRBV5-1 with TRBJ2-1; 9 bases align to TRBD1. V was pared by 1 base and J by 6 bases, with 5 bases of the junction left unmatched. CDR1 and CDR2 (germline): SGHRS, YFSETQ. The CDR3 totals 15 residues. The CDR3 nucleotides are TGCGCCAGCAGCTTGCAGGGACAGGGAACCAATGAGCAGTTCTTC. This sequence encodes CASSLQGQGTNEQFF.

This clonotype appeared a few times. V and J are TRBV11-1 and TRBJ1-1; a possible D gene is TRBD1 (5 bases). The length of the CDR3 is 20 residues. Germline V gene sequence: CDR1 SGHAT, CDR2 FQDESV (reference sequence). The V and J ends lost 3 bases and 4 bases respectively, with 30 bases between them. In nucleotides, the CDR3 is TGTGCCAGCAGCTTTCCCCCCCCGCCGGGACCCCCCACCGCAATCACTGAAGCTTTCTTT. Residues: CASSFPPPPGPPTAITEAFF.